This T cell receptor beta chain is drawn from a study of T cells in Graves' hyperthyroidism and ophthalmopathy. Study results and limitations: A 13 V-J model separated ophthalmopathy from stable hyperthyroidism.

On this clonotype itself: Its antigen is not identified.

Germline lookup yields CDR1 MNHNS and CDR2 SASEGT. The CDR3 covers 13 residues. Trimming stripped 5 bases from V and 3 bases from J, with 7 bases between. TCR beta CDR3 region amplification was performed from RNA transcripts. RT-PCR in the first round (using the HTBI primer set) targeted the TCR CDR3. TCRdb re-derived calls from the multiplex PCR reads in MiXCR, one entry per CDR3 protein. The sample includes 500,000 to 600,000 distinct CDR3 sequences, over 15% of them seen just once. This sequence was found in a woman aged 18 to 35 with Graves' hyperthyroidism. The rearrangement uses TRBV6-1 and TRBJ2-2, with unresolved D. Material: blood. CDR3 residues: CASSRFDTGELFF. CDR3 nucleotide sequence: TGTGCCAGCAGTCGCTTTGACACCGGGGAGCTGTTTTTT.